This T cell receptor beta chain derives from a study of blood T cell repertoires in COVID-19. Germline loops: CDR1 SGHTS, CDR2 YDEGEE. The V gene lost 9 bases and the J gene lost 5 bases, with 14 bases spanning the gap. This CDR3 has 12 amino acids. TCRdb's copy holds only in-frame clones and misses some; the assay was immunoSEQ multiplex PCR. The sample lists under 85,000 clones; around 89% were seen once. This sequence joins TRBV5-8 and TRBJ2-5; TRBD1 might be the D (5 bases). The receptor was derived from a man aged 70 or older with active or convalescent COVID-19. Sequenced material: peripheral blood. The CDR3: CATTPRVETQYF. The CDR3 coding sequence is TGTGCCACCACGCCCAGGGTGGAGACCCAGTACTTC.